This is a list of T cell receptor beta chains from one sample in a study of Tregs in tolerant kidney transplant recipients. Method: immunoSEQ multiplex PCR; TCRdb's copy keeps in-frame clones and lacks some. The data contain more than 90,000 clones, roughly 92% of them seen just once; the ten biggest clones take up more than 0.45%. Input material: CD4+ T cells from blood. The receptors were gathered from a human donor in good health. Each CDR3 is given with its conserved first and last residue. The D gene is left open where the match is weak. Clone size, where shown, is once, few, many, or a class for clones that have expanded.

clone_size | cdr3_length | j_call | v_call | d_call | cdr3_aa | cdr3_nt
NA | 16 | TRBJ2-3 | TRBV30 | TRBD2 | CAWSLGREGLGDTQYF | TGTGCCTGGAGTCTAGGGCGGGAGGGCCTCGGGGATACGCAGTATTTT
NA | 17 | TRBJ1-2 | TRBV5-4 | TRBD1 | CASSPATGGAGYGGYTF | TGTGCCAGCAGCCCGGCGACAGGGGGCGCGGGCTATGGTGGCTACACCTTC
NA | 17 | TRBJ2-1 | TRBV12-5 | TRBD1 | CASGLPAGQEKLNEQFF | TGTGCTAGTGGTTTACCGGCCGGACAGGAAAAATTGAATGAGCAGTTCTTC
NA | 13 | TRBJ2-1 | TRBV11-2 | TRBD2 | CASSLGLAAEQFF | TGTGCCAGCAGCTTAGGACTAGCGGCTGAGCAGTTCTTC
NA | 16 | TRBJ1-2 | TRBV4-1 | NA | CASSPRDTPPNYGYTF | TGCGCCAGCAGCCCGCGGGACACACCCCCAAACTATGGCTACACCTTC
NA | 15 | TRBJ2-1 | TRBV9 | NA | CASSVAGNIYNEQFF | TGTGCCAGCAGCGTAGCAGGGAATATCTACAATGAGCAGTTCTTC
few | 17 | TRBJ2-7 | TRBV4-1 | TRBD1 | CASSQSPLGQGGYEQYF | TGCGCCAGCAGCCAAAGTCCCCTCGGACAGGGCGGCTACGAGCAGTACTTC
NA | 20 | TRBJ2-1 | TRBV10-1 | TRBD2 | CASSALLPPGLAGAPSEQFF | TGCGCCAGCAGTGCCCTCCTGCCTCCGGGACTAGCGGGGGCCCCGAGTGAGCAGTTCTTC
NA | 14 | TRBJ2-1 | TRBV5-1 | NA | CASSLTGGTGEQFF | TGCGCCAGCAGCTTAACGGGGGGCACGGGTGAGCAGTTCTTC
NA | 15 | TRBJ2-2 | TRBV5-1 | NA | CASTPRADKTGELFF | TGCGCCAGCACCCCCCGGGCCGATAAAACCGGGGAGCTGTTTTTT
NA | 17 | TRBJ2-3 | TRBV5-1 | NA | CASSLAGAGLSTDTQYF | TGCGCCAGCAGCTTGGCCGGGGCGGGGCTCAGCACAGATACGCAGTATTTT
NA | 14 | TRBJ1-3 | TRBV2 | TRBD1 | CASSKGQGENTIYF | TGTGCCAGCAGTAAGGGACAGGGAGAAAACACCATATATTTT
NA | 13 | TRBJ2-7 | TRBV9 | NA | CASSVRGLGEQYF | TGTGCCAGCAGCGTAAGGGGTCTGGGAGAGCAGTACTTC